This T cell receptor beta chain was recorded in a study of cytomegalovirus exposure and HLA in healthy donors (dated by TCRdb to about 2017). Regarding the complete study: An earlier analysis of roughly 630 of the donors reported about 290 Gb of sequence data and around 110 million unique TCR beta sequences from about 200 million T cells. An early release that covered 640 HLA-typed donors contained approximately 320 gigabases of sequencing data and 80 million or so unique TCR sequences. Among the approximately 400 genotyped donors, roughly 80% belonged to the genetic ancestry cluster associated with self-reported Caucasian donors. The study was designed to test whether signatures of past pathogen exposure could be identified by cataloging public T cell receptors. The study used immunosequencing to profile the T cell repertoires of 600 to 850 subjects and linked those repertoires to cytomegalovirus serostatus. A separate validation cohort of approximately 120 different subjects was used in addition to the approximately 640-subject first cohort. To predict cytomegalovirus infection status, the study brought together high-throughput TCR immunosequencing, statistical association of individual TCRs with disease status, and machine learning. A later analysis re-examined previously published TCR beta repertoires from 600 to 700 donors and added high-resolution HLA genotyping to investigate patterns of TCR occurrence. The later analysis used no new phenotypic data to find candidate immune exposures, relying instead on TCR beta sequences and their occurrence across donors. In an earlier analysis of a few hundred of the donors, high-throughput TCR beta sequencing was used to judge whether each TCR beta V gene segment behaved as functional or pseudogenic. Donor age, sex, ethnicity and CMV serostatus were compiled alongside the repertoire data. A later genetic analysis used genome-wide SNP genotypes for about 65% of the 666 donors, treating that subset as a discovery cohort. Every discovery cohort repertoire had been produced on one sequencing platform. Class I and class II HLA loci were covered by the typing at four-digit resolution. Typing coverage varied by locus: about 629-630 donors for A, B, C, DRB1 and DQB1; 522 for DQA1; more than 600 for DPA1; roughly 450 for DPB1. Four or five DR-DQ haplotypes were handled as single units for association and clustering, since linkage in the cohort was strong. Among 398 genotyped donors of the cohort, an average of about 240,000 unique TCR beta nucleotide sequences was sequenced per donor, of which about 18% were non-productive.

Details on this clone: Its antigen remains undetermined. No per-base quality is available; no much larger clone lies one base away.

What the study reported, not specific to this receptor: In a later analysis, the rate of TCR association differed among HLA loci, with DRB1 alleles having the most associated TCRs and HLA-C alleles having the fewest. At a false discovery rate of 0.05, a later analysis linked 15,000 to 20,000 TCR beta sequences to specific HLA alleles. It was suggested by the authors that the approach could potentially be generalized to other disease states and immunological phenotypes. Assigning TCR associations to individual alleles was difficult when HLA alleles, especially DR and DQ, strongly co-occurred. Some 15 rarely observed V segments, including chromosome 9 orphons, were excluded from the earlier analysis of approximately 600 of the donors because counts were too low. A later genetic analysis reported fewer N-insertions in productive TCRs among donors in an Asian-associated ancestry cluster than the roughly 700-donor mean. Linkage disequilibrium might explain the correlated functional status among segregating V segments, but an unknown experimental factor could not be excluded. A further reported finding was that TCR beta sequences accurately predicted the HLA-A and HLA-B alleles for most subjects in the first cohort. CMV serostatus was the only immune exposure information available for the cohort. V-gene and J-gene trimming of TCR beta chains was associated with a missense DCLRE1C variant in a later genetic analysis, and the association was replicated in an independent cohort. A cluster of highly shared sequence variants was judged likely to represent a technical artifact of the sequencing pipeline. The cohort was sequenced for TCR beta chains only, and without alpha or paired-chain data the features that could be detected were limited. In a later analysis, HLA-associated TCR beta chains showed more clonal expansion and lower generation probabilities than non-associated chains that were equally common. Because the 87-base-pair reads could not distinguish some IMGT-functional V segments, including TRBV6-2 and TRBV6-3, those segments were excluded. In a later analysis, most CMV-associated TCR beta chains were found to appear HLA-restricted, with HLA associations seemingly driven largely by CMV exposure. In vitro tests confirmed that a few of the cytomegalovirus-associated TCR beta chains recognize cytomegalovirus antigens. While some public TCRs were present in many individuals, most TCR sequences turned up only very rarely across donors. A later analysis reported that several top co-occurrence clusters appeared linked to parvovirus B19, influenza, CMV and Epstein-Barr virus. In the study, about 150 TCR beta chains were listed as associated with cytomegalovirus. Sequencing depth was assumed to be roughly uniform across donors in the presence/absence analyses, though that assumption may not hold. In an earlier analysis of 587 of the donors, most TCR beta V segments appeared in productive rearrangements about 90% or about 30% of the time, broadly matching IMGT annotations. Because some donors lacked HLA typing at each locus, the association tests relied only on the typed subset. Cytomegalovirus status was reported to be diagnosed by the classifier with high specificity and sensitivity in both the original and validation cohorts.

Counted from cysteine to phenylalanine, this CDR3 has 19 amino acids. Only the CDR3 portion is preserved as DNA: 57 bases, with reading frame beginning at the first base. In total, 600 or so healthy bone marrow donors made up the cohort. All cohort members were sampled while nominally healthy, although unrecorded immune exposures were likely present. The donor was CMV seronegative and was included in the group of over 300 seronegative cohort members. Each donor provided a peripheral blood sample, and peripheral blood mononuclear cells were used for TCR beta sequencing. Genomic DNA was extracted from the blood cell samples with the Qiagen DNeasy Blood Extraction Kit. Library creation used the immunoSEQ multiplex PCR assay. For the multiplex PCR, a mixture combining 60 forward primers for TCR Vbeta segments and 13 reverse primers for TCR Jbeta segments was used. A multiplex PCR assay on genomic DNA amplified the CDR3 region of rearranged TCR beta genes. Amplified TCR beta libraries were sequenced as 87-base-pair reads on the Illumina HiSeq System. The authors' pipeline ran thus. A later analysis counted approximately 76 million unique TCR beta chains across the 690 or so repertoires, and around 9.9 million of these chains were shared by at least two donors. A nearest-neighbor algorithm error-corrected the raw reads and collapsed the reads into unique sequences, merging closely related sequences to remove PCR and sequencing errors. V, D and J gene segments were assigned by aligning CDR3 sequences to IMGT reference sequences. Each retained sequence needed at least a six-nucleotide match to both a V gene segment and a J gene segment. Rearrangements were called productive when the CDR3 lacked stop codons and stayed in frame with V and J; all others were non-productive. CDR3 was defined according to IMGT convention as the region running from the second conserved V-encoded cysteine to the conserved J-encoded phenylalanine. Sequences without an unambiguous match to a single V gene segment were excluded from the earlier analysis of about 600 of the donors. An earlier analysis of almost 600 of the donors classified V segments as functional when productive rearrangements were above 56.7% and as segregating when the standard deviation between donors was above 5%. To diagnose cytomegalovirus status from the catalog of TCR beta chain sequences, a statistical classification framework was built. V and J gene assignment, in a later analysis, came from comparing TCR nucleotide sequences with IMGT/GENE-DB human TR gene sequences. Using the TCRdist pipeline, a later analysis assigned CDR3 sequences along with most-parsimonious VDJ recombination scenarios. A later analysis defined each TCR beta chain by its CDR3 amino acid sequence plus V-gene family, and excluded reads lacking a unique V-gene family. As a way to deal with suspected cross-contamination and a sequencing artifact, a later analysis dropped 450 to 600 nucleotide sequences that were highly shared and had low generation probability. For each public chain, a later analysis derived a clonal expansion index from normalized ranks of inferred template counts within each repertoire. In a later analysis, generation probabilities were computed with a VDJ recombination model fitted to out-of-frame rearrangements, and the resulting probabilities were checked against IGoR. In a later analysis, TCR-TCR, TCR-HLA and TCR-CMV co-occurrence was scored with hypergeometric tests, and a repertoire-size bias correction was applied to TCR pairs. In a later analysis, false discovery rates were estimated by permuting HLA or CMV assignments 20 times. In a later analysis, co-occurring TCRs were grouped with DBSCAN, and TCRdist sequence similarity was added when clustering was performed within HLA-allele-positive subsets. Repertoires with fewer than 30,000 or more than 120,000 public chains, plus five repertoires with anomalous nucleotide sharing, were excluded from co-occurrence clustering. TCRdb obtained this table from immuneACCESS and retained in-frame rearrangements with V and J assigned. These tables miss some clones; where compared with another copy, unresolved V genes account for less than half of the shortfall, and the remainder is unexplained. The D gene and trimming were derived from the DNA, and the V and J assignments and clone size from that table. A total of 170,000 or so clones appear in this sample, 80% to 85% of them only once. 0.38% of the sample rests with the top ten.

The sequencing input was PBMCs. The chain uses TRBV21-1 and TRBJ2-5; the table's D gene call, TRBD2, was not cross checked with the DNA. TRBV21-1 is annotated as a pseudogene. This TCR was sampled from a boy between 2 and 10 years old in good health and CMV-seronegative. The bases are TGTGCCAGCAGCAAAAAACCAGGTGGACCGGCCGTCGGAGGAGAGACCCAGTACTTC. Translated, it reads CASSKKPGGPAVGGETQYF.